The present TCR beta chain was sequenced within a study of cytomegalovirus exposure and HLA in healthy donors. PCR primers comprised 60 Vbeta and 13 Jbeta primers. TCRdb keeps only in-frame clones here, not all; method: immunoSEQ multiplex PCR. The sample includes 120,000 or so clones, about 8.6% of them seen just once. Germline V gives CDR1 GTSNPN, CDR2 SVGIG (reference sequence). The junction had 7 bases not matched to a gene; V was cut back by 0 bases and J by 5 bases. This CDR3 is built from 15 residues. The chain employs TRBV30 and TRBJ2-1, with 7 bases matching TRBD1. The sequence came from a woman between 35 and 50 years old in good health and CMV-seropositive. Sequenced material: PBMCs. The chain's CDR3 is CAWSVPRTGNNEQFF. CDR3 DNA: TGTGCCTGGAGTGTACCCCGGACAGGAAACAATGAGCAGTTCTTC.